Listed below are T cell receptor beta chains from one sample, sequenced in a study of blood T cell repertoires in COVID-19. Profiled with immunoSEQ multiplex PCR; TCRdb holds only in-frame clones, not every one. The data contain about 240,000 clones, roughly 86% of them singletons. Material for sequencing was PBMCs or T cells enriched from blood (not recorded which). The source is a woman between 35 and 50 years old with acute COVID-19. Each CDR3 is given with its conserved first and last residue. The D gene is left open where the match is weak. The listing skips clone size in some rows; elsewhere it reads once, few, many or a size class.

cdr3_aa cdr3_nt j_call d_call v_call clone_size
CASRQGENTEAFF TGTGCCAGCAGACAGGGCGAGAACACTGAAGCTTTCTTT TRBJ1-1 NA TRBV7-8 NA
CASRSPGTSGRAQTQYF TGTGCCAGCAGGAGTCCCGGGACTAGCGGGAGGGCGCAGACCCAGTACTTC TRBJ2-5 TRBD2 TRBV27 NA
CSVGGGQHQPQHF TGCAGCGTTGGTGGAGGGCAACATCAGCCCCAGCATTTT TRBJ1-5 NA TRBV29-1 NA
CASSRETGVDEQFF TGCGCCAGCAGCAGAGAGACAGGGGTCGATGAGCAGTTCTTC TRBJ2-1 TRBD1 TRBV5-1 NA
CASSVDRNEKLFF TGTGCCAGCAGCGTCGACAGGAATGAAAAACTGTTTTTT TRBJ1-4 NA TRBV7-2 NA
CAITSGQAYEQYF TGTGCCATCACTAGCGGACAGGCCTACGAGCAGTACTTC TRBJ2-7 NA TRBV5-4 NA
CASSLVLLFRQGNNEQFF TGTGCCAGCAGCTTAGTCCTCCTATTTCGACAGGGAAACAATGAGCAGTTCTTC TRBJ2-1 TRBD1 TRBV11-3 NA
CASSQEGAFVSPLHF TGTGCCAGCAGCCAAGAGGGGGCGTTTGTATCACCCCTCCACTTT TRBJ1-6 NA TRBV14 NA
CASSRGTGTYEQYF TGTGCCAGCTCACGCGGGACAGGGACCTACGAGCAGTACTTC TRBJ2-7 TRBD1 TRBV18 NA
CASSQGSLAEHYNEQFF TGTGCCAGCAGCCAAGGGAGCCTAGCGGAGCACTACAATGAGCAGTTCTTC TRBJ2-1 TRBD2 TRBV3-1/TRBV3-2 NA
CASSVSGQGIQETQYF TGTGCCAGCAGTGTCAGCGGACAGGGGATACAAGAGACCCAGTACTTC TRBJ2-5 TRBD1 TRBV2 NA
CASRPRGGIPETQYF TGTGCCAGCAGGCCGCGGGGCGGGATCCCCGAGACCCAGTACTTC TRBJ2-5 NA TRBV6-5 NA
CASRGGQINTEAFF TGCGCCAGCAGGGGCGGACAGATCAACACTGAAGCTTTCTTT TRBJ1-1 NA TRBV5-1 NA
CASSVAQGVNEQYF TGTGCCAGCAGCGTAGCACAGGGAGTAAACGAGCAGTACTTC TRBJ2-7 NA TRBV9 NA
CASSLYGTSEHNEQFF TGTGCCAGCTCACTTTATGGGACTAGCGAGCACAATGAGCAGTTCTTC TRBJ2-1 TRBD2 TRBV18 few